This T cell receptor beta chain was observed in a study of CD8 T cells in ankylosing spondylitis. Each TCR beta library was made by quantitative 5'-RACE that incorporated molecular barcodes. TCRdb fed the 5' RACE reads into MiXCR, producing one record per CDR3 protein. The sample includes hundreds of thousands of distinct CDR3 sequences, about an eighth of them seen just once. As concerns this clonotype: Its antigen is unidentified.

Germline CDR1 reads DFQATT; CDR2 reads SNEGSKA (reference sequence). The CDR3 runs 14 residues. V lost 3 bases to trimming and J lost 1 base, with 11 bases between them. Whole-study results and caveats: Matched ankylosing spondylitis synovial fluid reportedly showed significant enrichment of disease-linked clones. A TCR beta motif of under ten highly homologous variants appeared characteristic of ankylosing spondylitis blood.

J is TRBJ2-3 and V is TRBV20-1; D gene ambiguous. The sequencing sample was made of blood, either unsorted or a sorted T cell fraction (not recorded which). The TCR sequence derives from a male donor with ankylosing spondylitis. The CDR3 spells CSARGPLRTDTQYF. CDR3 DNA: TGCAGTGCTAGGGGCCCCTTGCGCACAGATACGCAGTATTTT.